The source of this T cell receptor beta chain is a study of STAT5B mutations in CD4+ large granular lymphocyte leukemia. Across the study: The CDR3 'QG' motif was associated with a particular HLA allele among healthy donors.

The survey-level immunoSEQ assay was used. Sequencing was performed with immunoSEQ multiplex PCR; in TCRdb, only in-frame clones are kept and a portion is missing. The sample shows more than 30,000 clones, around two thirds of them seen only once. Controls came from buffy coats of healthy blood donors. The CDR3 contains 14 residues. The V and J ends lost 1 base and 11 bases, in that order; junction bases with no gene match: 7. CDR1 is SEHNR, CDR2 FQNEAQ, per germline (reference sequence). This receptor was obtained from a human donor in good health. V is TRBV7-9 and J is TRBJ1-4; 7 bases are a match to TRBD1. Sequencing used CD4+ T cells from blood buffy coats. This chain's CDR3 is CASSLGQGVRKLFF. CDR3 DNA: TGTGCCAGCAGCTTAGGGCAGGGGGTGAGGAAACTGTTTTTT.